A selection of T cell receptor beta chains follows, all from one sample in a study of cytomegalovirus exposure and HLA in healthy donors. Profiled with immunoSEQ multiplex PCR; TCRdb holds only in-frame clones, not every one. The sample has around 150,000 clones; around three quarters are singletons. Sequences were obtained from PBMCs. Receptors originate from a man in his fifties in good health and CMV-seropositive. CDR3s leave out the opening cysteine and the closing phenylalanine or tryptophan. Fields, in order: CDR3 length, J gene, D gene, V gene, CDR3 protein. A D gene is named only where the DNA matches it firmly.

13	TRBJ1-2	.	TRBV5-1	ASSSSPTVNYGYT
11	TRBJ2-5	.	TRBV21-1	ASSQGRPTMQY
12	TRBJ2-2	.	TRBV4-3	ASSQTGQTGELF
10	TRBJ1-1	TRBD1	TRBV5-4	ASTRTGGEAF
12	TRBJ2-7	.	TRBV9	ASSVSLGPYEQY
13	TRBJ2-6	.	TRBV18	ASSPPYRGANVLT
13	TRBJ2-1	TRBD1	TRBV7-9	ASSLTGFYRDEQF
14	TRBJ2-3	TRBD2	TRBV30	ACQTRAGEYTDTQY
13	TRBJ1-3	.	TRBV9	ASRGTGGAGNTIY
16	TRBJ2-1	TRBD2	TRBV7-3	ASSLISWARGLNNEQF
13	TRBJ2-1	TRBD1	TRBV6-5	ASSYSRGRWNEQF
14	TRBJ2-1	TRBD2	TRBV10-1	ASSLWERGPNNEQF
13	TRBJ2-5	.	TRBV18	ASSPPARARETQY
12	TRBJ2-3	TRBD1	TRBV5-1	ASLDRGRPDTQY
12	TRBJ1-1	.	TRBV5-1	ASSPRDLNTEAF
12	TRBJ1-1	.	TRBV27	ASSSGYGNTEAF
12	TRBJ1-2	.	TRBV15	ATSRDAHSYGYT
15	TRBJ2-7	TRBD2	TRBV5-4	ASSLGSSGGPFYEQY
14	TRBJ2-7	TRBD1	TRBV7-9	ASSPDPGTGSYEQY
10	TRBJ2-3	.	TRBV19	ASTANREVQY
14	TRBJ2-7	.	TRBV9	ASSVGGNEPAYEQY
9	TRBJ2-5	.	TRBV7-2	ASSPKETQY
16	TRBJ1-4	TRBD1	TRBV5-1	ASSFNSQGAVSNEKLF
13	TRBJ1-5	TRBD1	TRBV6-1	ASSSVNRGYQPQH
9	TRBJ2-7	.	TRBV29-1	SGRQAYEQY
15	TRBJ2-3	.	TRBV9	ASSVARWGQPTDTQY
11	TRBJ2-7	.	TRBV4-3	ASSQDQGYEQY
14	TRBJ2-1	TRBD2	TRBV10-1	ASSESRGGGRGEQF
11	TRBJ1-1	.	TRBV21-1	ASSKPGDREAF
15	TRBJ1-4	.	TRBV10-3	AISEFSRTATNEKLF
12	TRBJ1-1	.	TRBV19	ASSSPWGVAEAF
14	TRBJ2-3	TRBD1	TRBV19	ASSTFGQAATDTQY
13	TRBJ2-5	.	TRBV9	ASSLTSKGQETQY
10	TRBJ1-2	.	TRBV6-5	ASSYGDTGYT
12	TRBJ1-1	TRBD1	TRBV30	AWSVGTGRTEAF
12	TRBJ2-7	.	TRBV21-1	ASSRDRSLLYRY
11	TRBJ2-5	.	TRBV29-1	SADDSGVGTQY
13	TRBJ2-7	TRBD1	TRBV28	ASSNLGGFRSEQY
13	TRBJ1-5	TRBD1	TRBV28	ASSRRDRRDQPQH
15	TRBJ2-7	.	TRBV7-8	ASSLDLARDTSYEQY
12	TRBJ2-7	.	TRBV11-2	ASSHLSLGRQQY
11	TRBJ2-1	TRBD1	TRBV11-1	ASSFDRADEQF
13	TRBJ1-1	.	TRBV28	ASSNQRGYLTEAF
15	TRBJ1-1	.	TRBV7-9	ASSLADRRGPNTEAF
13	TRBJ1-1	.	TRBV7-2	ASNLRSGQNTEAF
12	TRBJ1-5	.	TRBV6-6	ASSYLDTNQPQH
9	TRBJ1-2	.	TRBV2	ASKTGKGYT
12	TRBJ1-5	TRBD1	TRBV7-9	ASSPRQGDQPQH